This TCR beta chain was documented in a study of CD8 T cells in Susac syndrome. Study-level results: The study admitted that it had a relatively small number of individuals in its TCR sequencing and HLA analysis.

After extraction with the RNeasy kit, about 0.45 to 1 ug of the RNA was reverse transcribed using random hexamers. With immunoSEQ multiplex PCR, TCR beta CDR3 was amplified across 54 Vbeta and 13 Jbeta. TCRdb passed the immunoSEQ multiplex PCR reads through MiXCR, listing each CDR3 protein once. Here the sample spans 250,000 to 300,000 distinct CDR3 sequences, about 89% being singletons. The multiple sclerosis control group consisted of treatment-naive patients whose relapsing-remitting disease, which was either stable or active, fulfilled revised McDonald criteria. Negative isolation yielded the CD8+ and CD4+ T cells, while FACS enriched the TEMRA cells. Trimming at V came to 4 bases and at J to 0 bases, leaving 2 bases not matched to a gene. Germline CDR1 and CDR2: PRHDT and FYEKMQ (reference sequence). The CDR3 is 16 amino acids. For this clonotype: Its antigen is as yet unknown.

The chain employs TRBV13 and TRBJ2-3, with 12 positions matching TRBD2. This clonotype was sampled from a human donor with multiple sclerosis. The sample taken for sequencing was CD8+ T cells from PBMCs. The CDR3 DNA reads TGTGCCAGCAGCTGGACTAGCGGGGTAAGCACAGATACGCAGTATTTT. Encoded protein: CASSWTSGVSTDTQYF.